One sample yielded the 4 T cell receptor beta chains listed below, sequenced in a study of blood T cell repertoires in COVID-19. Sequenced by immunoSEQ multiplex PCR; TCRdb stores in-frame clones only, minus some. The sample includes approximately 440,000 clones, around 90% seen only once; the top ten take about 0.75%. Sequenced input: PBMCs or T cells enriched from blood (not recorded which). The receptors were sampled from a woman under 30 who had recovered from COVID-19.

The chain has TRBV25-1 and TRBJ2-5, with TRBD2 matching over 8 bases. The CDR3 length is 14 residues. Germline assignment: CDR1 MGHDK and CDR2 SYGVNS. V gave up 2 bases and J gave up 4 bases; unmatched junction bases: 3. CDR3 bases: TGTGCCAGCAGTGAACGGGGGGGCCCAGAGACCCAGTACTTC. It specifies CASSERGGPETQYF.

V and J are TRBV30 and TRBJ1-6; 7 bases match TRBD1. From germline, CDR1 is GTSNPN and CDR2 SVGIG (reference sequence). This CDR3 has 17 amino acids. V trimming: 2 bases; J trimming: 6 bases; junction bases outside the gene matches: 13. CDR3 protein: CAWSIQITGVGNSPLHF. The CDR3 bases are TGTGCCTGGAGTATACAAATAACAGGGGTGGGTAATTCACCCCTCCACTTT.

The chain employs TRBV2 and TRBJ1-6; TRBD1 might be the D (5 bases). In germline, CDR1 is SNHLY, CDR2 FYNNEI. The CDR3 contains 14 residues. The V gene lost 7 bases and the J gene lost 8 bases, with 15 bases spanning the gap. This chain's CDR3 is CASTDPKGDSPLHF. CDR3 bases: TGTGCCAGCACCGACCCCAAAGGGGATTCACCCCTCCACTTT.

The chain links TRBV6-5 to TRBJ2-7; D is undetermined. The CDR3 contains 13 residues. Trimming pared 8 bases from V and 0 bases from J, leaving 11 bases between. Germline CDR1 MNHEY, CDR2 SVGAGI. The CDR3 DNA reads TGTGCCAGCTCCCTGGCCAGCTCCTACGAGCAGTACTTC. It codes for CASSLASSYEQYF.